The 17 T cell receptor beta chains presented below share a single source sample, sequenced in a study of shared clonotypes between healthy human individuals. The assay was immunoSEQ multiplex PCR, and TCRdb's table has in-frame clones only and misses some. Among 800,000 to 950,000 clones listed, 90% to 97% were seen once. Selected positively for CCR7 and CD45RO-negative, naive CD8 cells excluded terminally differentiated effector memory CD45RA+ cells. The sequenced material came from naive CD8+ T cells sorted from blood. All receptors derive from a man aged 25 to 40 in good health.

The chain combines TRBV7-3 with TRBJ1-2; 10 nucleotides match TRBD1. With 5 bases clipped from V and 4 bases from J, the junction kept 1 base outside the gene matches. This CDR3 spans 13 amino acids. Germline loops: CDR1 SGHTA, CDR2 FQGTGA. The CDR3 spells CASSGDRGYGYTF. The CDR3 bases are TGTGCCAGCAGCGGGGACAGGGGCTATGGCTACACCTTC.

J is TRBJ1-2 and V is TRBV6-6; 9 positions match TRBD1. The CDR3 sequence is 16 residues long. CDR1 is MNHNY, CDR2 SVGAGI, per germline (reference sequence). Trimming took 6 bases from V and 6 from J; bases not matched to a gene: 14. The CDR3 DNA is TGTGCCAGCAGCCGGTTGGGGACAGGGAATTACGATGGCTACACCTTC. Residues: CASSRLGTGNYDGYTF.

J is TRBJ2-7 and V is TRBV4-3; unclear D gene. Trimming stripped 0 bases from V and 7 bases from J, with 13 bases between. CDR3 length equals 14 residues. In germline, CDR1 is LGHNA, CDR2 YSLEER. DNA of the CDR3: TGCGCCAGCAGCCAAGATGGCCCCGACGGAGAGCAGTACTTC. Protein product: CASSQDGPDGEQYF.

This chain connects TRBV10-3 to TRBJ1-1, with 7 bases fitting TRBD1. The CDR3 covers 15 residues. CDR1 is ENHRY, CDR2 SYGVKD, per germline. V lost 5 bases and J lost 5; bases outside the gene matches: 11. DNA for the CDR3: TGTGCCATCAGTATTGGGACAGCGGGGGGGACTGAAGCTTTCTTT. It encodes CAISIGTAGGTEAFF.

The chain recombines TRBV7-8 with TRBJ1-5, with 7 positions matching TRBD1. The length of the CDR3 is 15 residues. V was pared by 5 bases and J by 0 bases, with 4 bases of the junction left unmatched. Germline V gives CDR1 SGHVS, CDR2 FQNEAQ. The CDR3 reads CASSQGQSSNQPQHF. DNA for the CDR3: TGTGCCAGCAGCCAGGGACAGTCTAGCAATCAGCCCCAGCATTTT. The full variable domain, rest sourced from reference TRBV7-8 and TRBJ1-5, is GAGVSQSPRYKVAKRGQDVALRCDPISGHVSLFWYQQALGQGPEFLTYFQNEAQLDKSGLPSDRFFAERPEGSVSTLKIQRTQQEDSAVYLCASSQGQSSNQPQHFGDGTRLSIL.

The chain couples TRBV18 to TRBJ2-3; D is perhaps TRBD1 (7 bases). Germline loops: CDR1 KGHSH, CDR2 LQKENI. This CDR3 spans 16 amino acids. V was pared by 5 bases and J by 2 bases, with 17 bases between. The CDR3 nucleotides are TGTGCCAGCTCAAAAAGGACAGGCGGGGACACAGATACGCAGTATTTT. This gives the protein CASSKRTGGDTDTQYF.

J is TRBJ1-5 and V is TRBV7-2; unclear D gene. Per germline, CDR1 SGHTA and CDR2 FQGNSA. CDR3 length: 17 residues. V lost 2 bases and J lost 1, with 15 bases in between. CDR3 nucleotide sequence: TGTGCCAGCAGCTTAAATAAAGGTCTGAGGAGCAATCAGCCCCAGCATTTT. Translated: CASSLNKGLRSNQPQHF.

Concerning this clone itself: The sample holds other DNA sequences that translate to the same CDR3. The gene calls are TRBV13 and TRBJ1-5; D unclear. Germline V gene sequence: CDR1 PRHDT, CDR2 FYEKMQ (reference sequence). The CDR3 is 15 residues long. V was trimmed by 0 bases and J by 0 bases, leaving 6 bases between them. For the CDR3, the DNA is TGTGCCAGCAGCTTAGGCGGGAATAGCAATCAGCCCCAGCATTTT. This sequence encodes CASSLGGNSNQPQHF.

The chain couples TRBV28 to TRBJ2-7; weak D call: TRBD2 (6 bases). In germline, CDR1 is MDHEN, CDR2 SYDVKM. Trimming left V 7 bases short and J 2 bases short, with 12 bases between. There are 13 residues in the CDR3. The CDR3 DNA follows: TGTGCCAGCAACTACGGGGGAACCTACGAGCAGTACTTC. Translation gives CASNYGGTYEQYF. Full variable domain (remainder filled in from reference TRBV28 and TRBJ2-7): DVKVTQSSRYLVKRTGEKVFLECVQDMDHENMFWYRQDPGLGLRLIYFSYDVKMKEKGDIPEGYSVSREKKERFSLILESASTNQTSMYLCASNYGGTYEQYFGPGTRLTVT.

To note about this clone: The sample holds other DNA sequences that translate to the same CDR3. The gene calls are TRBV5-1 and TRBJ1-1; D not certain. This CDR3 is built from 11 residues. The germline CDR1 and CDR2 sequences are SGHRS and YFSETQ. V gave up 2 bases and J gave up 2 bases, with 1 base separating them. DNA for the CDR3: TGCGCCAGCAGCTTAAACACTGAAGCTTTCTTT. It specifies CASSLNTEAFF.

CDR3 loop: CSVVVVSHEQFF. CDR3 DNA: TGCAGCGTTGTTGTGGTCTCGCATGAGCAGTTCTTC. This chain joins TRBV29-1 and TRBJ2-1; D is unclear. Germline V gives CDR1 SQVTM, CDR2 ANQGSEA. V lost 4 bases and J 8 bases, leaving 12 bases between the germline ends. CDR3 length: 12 amino acids.

The gene calls are TRBV6-6 and TRBJ2-7, with a tentative D call TRBD1 (6 bases). This CDR3 region has 13 residues. Trimming removed 9 bases from V and 2 bases from J, with 14 bases in between. Germline V lookup: CDR1 MNHNY, CDR2 SVGAGI (reference sequence). As DNA, the CDR3 is TGTGCCAGTCGGACAGAGCGTGCCTACGAGCAGTACTTC. Translation gives CASRTERAYEQYF.

The chain joins TRBV29-1 to TRBJ2-3; TRBD2 matches 14 bases. Trimming removed 6 bases from V and 2 bases from J; junction bases left unmatched: 28. The CDR3 is 23 amino acids. Germline V gene lookup returns CDR1 SQVTM and CDR2 ANQGSEA. The CDR3 nucleotides are TGCAGCGTGGTTCTAGGGGTCGTTAGGGGCCCGACTAGCGGGAGGGCCCCCACAGATACGCAGTATTTT. It specifies CSVVLGVVRGPTSGRAPTDTQYF.

V is TRBV18 and J is TRBJ2-2, with D perhaps TRBD2 (6 bases). The V end was cut by 3 bases, the J end by 0 bases, with 11 bases between. Germline CDR1 reads KGHSH; CDR2 reads LQKENI. CDR3 length: 16 residues. DNA for the CDR3: TGTGCCAGCTCACCGCGTTGGGGGGCGAACACCGGGGAGCTGTTTTTT. Translating gives CASSPRWGANTGELFF.

The chain carries TRBV2 and TRBJ2-1; 7 bases agree with TRBD2. Germline V gene lookup returns CDR1 SNHLY and CDR2 FYNNEI. The junction had 16 bases not matched to a gene; V was cut back by 8 bases and J by 9 bases. This CDR3 spans 15 amino acids. CDR3 protein: CASPIAGTPEIEQFF. The CDR3 nucleotides read TGTGCCAGCCCCATAGCGGGTACCCCGGAGATTGAGCAGTTCTTC.

This chain links TRBV30 with TRBJ1-1, with D perhaps TRBD1 (6 bases). This CDR3 has 15 residues. The germline V and J ends were trimmed by 1 base and 0 bases, with 12 bases remaining between them. Germline V gene sequence: CDR1 GTSNPN, CDR2 SVGIG (reference sequence). DNA for the CDR3: TGTGCCTGGAGTGCGACAGGAGGGCTGAACACTGAAGCTTTCTTT. It is translated as CAWSATGGLNTEAFF.

The chain uses TRBV5-6 and TRBJ1-2; no clear D gene. There are 13 residues in the CDR3. Germline values: CDR1 SGHDT, CDR2 YYEEEE. Trimming removed 1 base at V and 4 bases at J, with 8 bases between. DNA for the CDR3: TGTGCCAGCAGCTTGCCCCTGGGCTATGGCTACACCTTC. It yields the protein CASSLPLGYGYTF.